The clone carrying this T cell receptor beta chain was observed a few times. It was with unique molecular identifiers that the TCRbeta library was prepared. TCRdb analysed the PCR reads with MiXCR anew, one entry per CDR3 protein. This table has hundreds of thousands of distinct CDR3 sequences, around 18% appearing once. The data were taken from a study of T-cell reconstitution after alpha-beta-depleted transplantation in children. Trimming removed 4 bases from V and 2 bases from J; junction bases left unmatched: 4. The germline V gene encodes CDR1 SGHVS and CDR2 FQNEAQ. This CDR3 comprises 16 residues.

The chain couples TRBV7-8 to TRBJ2-7; 14 bases line up with TRBD2. The sequence was obtained from a human donor who donated a stem cell graft to a child with acute lymphoblastic leukemia. The sequenced sample was PBMCs from the stem cell graft donor, obtained from the stem cell graft. The CDR3 loop reads CASSSGTSGSPYEQYF. The CDR3 nucleotides are TGTGCCAGCAGCTCGGGGACTAGCGGGAGCCCCTACGAGCAGTACTTC. The full variable domain, rest sourced from reference TRBV7-8 and TRBJ2-7, is GAGVSQSPRYKVAKRGQDVALRCDPISGHVSLFWYQQALGQGPEFLTYFQNEAQLDKSGLPSDRFFAERPEGSVSTLKIQRTQQEDSAVYLCASSSGTSGSPYEQYFGPGTRLTVT.